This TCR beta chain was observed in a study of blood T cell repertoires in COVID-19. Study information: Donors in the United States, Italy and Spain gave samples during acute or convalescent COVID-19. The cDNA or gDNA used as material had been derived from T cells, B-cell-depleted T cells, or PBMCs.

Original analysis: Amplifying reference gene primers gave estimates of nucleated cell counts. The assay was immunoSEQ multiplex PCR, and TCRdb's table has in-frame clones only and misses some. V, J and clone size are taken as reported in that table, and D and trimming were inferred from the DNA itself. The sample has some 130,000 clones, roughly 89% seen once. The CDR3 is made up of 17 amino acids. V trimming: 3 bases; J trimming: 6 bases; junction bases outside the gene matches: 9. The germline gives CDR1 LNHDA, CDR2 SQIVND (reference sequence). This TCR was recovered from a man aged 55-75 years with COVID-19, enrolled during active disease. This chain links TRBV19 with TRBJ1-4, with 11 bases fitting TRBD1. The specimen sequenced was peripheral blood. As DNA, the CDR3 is TGTGCCAGTAGTATGTTGGACAGGGGGCGCTTTTATGAAAAACTGTTTTTT. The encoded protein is CASSMLDRGRFYEKLFF.